This TCR beta chain was profiled in a study of memory CD4+ T cells and cytomegalovirus serostatus. Study observations and caveats: CD4+ memory repertoires contained about 40% of the roughly 160 reported CMV TCRbeta sequences.

Authors' methods: Out-of-frame sequences were removed, leaving about 2,300,000 distinct TCRbeta sequences. TCRdb's table, derived via immunoSEQ multiplex PCR, lists solely in-frame clones and lacks some. The V and J calls and the clone size are those of that table, but D and trimming were determined from the DNA. This table holds around 49,000 clones, about 73% found once. Single viable CD3+CD4+CD8-CD45RO+ cells were sorted as the memory CD4+ T cells. Serum IgG to CMV pp150, pp28, p38 and p52 defined serostatus. CDR1 is KGHSH, CDR2 LQKENI, per germline. This CDR3 region has 13 residues. Trimming pared 5 bases from V and 4 bases from J, leaving 11 bases between. This clone was found a few times. Its antigen is undetermined.

The chain uses TRBV18 and TRBJ1-1, with D maybe TRBD1 (5 bases). The clonotype originates from an adult in good health and CMV-seronegative. Material: memory CD4+ T cells from blood. The CDR3 bases are TGTGCCAGCTCAGTGACAGTGAGCACTGAAGCTTTCTTT. This encodes CASSVTVSTEAFF.